A selection of T cell receptor beta chains follows, all from one sample in a study of blood T cell repertoires in COVID-19. This table comes from immunoSEQ multiplex PCR, and its TCRdb copy is limited to in-frame clones, with some not included. Of 160,000 or so clones in the sample, 80% to 90% were seen once. The sequenced sample consisted of peripheral blood. The receptors shown here come from a woman aged 35 to 49 with acute or convalescent COVID-19. Both conserved end residues are trimmed from each CDR3.

V gene	J gene	CDR3 protein
TRBV11-2	TRBJ2-2	ASSFEGAGELF
TRBV28	TRBJ1-5	ASIPGREGWQPQH
TRBV7-9	TRBJ1-1	ASSPGLVNTEAF
TRBV9	TRBJ1-6	ASSPTGLNSPLH
TRBV4-1	TRBJ2-4	ASSSLRDSKNIQY
TRBV5-6	TRBJ2-1	ASSLGDSPYNEQF
TRBV11-2	TRBJ1-1	ASSATGRLSYHTEAF
TRBV9	TRBJ2-1	ASSVGGGGSYNEQF
TRBV7-2	TRBJ2-2	ASSFGGAGTGELF
TRBV5-1	TRBJ1-1	ASSLDGGNTEAF
TRBV27	TRBJ2-3	ASSLRGLAGALGTDTQY
TRBV3-1/TRBV3-2	TRBJ2-7	ASSQSSYEQY
TRBV2	TRBJ2-3	ASSDIAGLTDTQY
TRBV5-1	TRBJ1-5	ASSFSPNQPQH
TRBV6-5	TRBJ2-5	ASSSTGLETQY
TRBV30	TRBJ1-2	AQNDRGYGYT
TRBV19	TRBJ1-2	ASSTSPGPTGYGYT
TRBV18	TRBJ2-7	ASSPIIPWTGARNEQY
TRBV13	TRBJ2-7	ASSLWNRGGSREQY
TRBV10-1	TRBJ2-3	ASSESTNTQY
TRBV5-1	TRBJ1-1	ASSLSGGGTEAF
TRBV7-8	TRBJ2-1	ASSRLTLEREWGEQF
TRBV11-2	TRBJ2-1	ASSLDFVGGGPANEQF
TRBV9	TRBJ2-7	ASSVSSGAREQY
TRBV4-1	TRBJ2-1	ASSQGLAGKGEQF
TRBV25-1	TRBJ2-7	ASSAGFGEQY
TRBV18	TRBJ1-2	ASSRGTGANYGYT
TRBV9	TRBJ2-3	ASSVQFGTDTQY
TRBV12-5	TRBJ2-7	ASGLVLPRARARYEQY
TRBV18	TRBJ1-1	ASSPSLDRNTEAF
TRBV5-4	TRBJ2-1	ASSLSPSGRSSYNEQF
TRBV6-5	TRBJ1-4	ASSYLGWDEKLF
TRBV29-1	TRBJ1-2	SVDGRQTSNPNYGYT
TRBV7-2	TRBJ2-1	ASSLVGGKYNEQF
TRBV19	TRBJ2-7	ASSRDRLLFYEQY
TRBV19	TRBJ1-1	ASSISTGVPSEAF
TRBV12-3/TRBV12-4	TRBJ2-2	ASQLVTGELF
TRBV10-1	TRBJ1-2	ASRGGL
TRBV7-2	TRBJ2-1	ASSTSERFYNEQF
TRBV30	TRBJ2-1	AWFGLAGNEQF
TRBV19	TRBJ1-4	ASSMVWQTNEKLF
TRBV30	TRBJ2-3	AWSPGTGLTDTQY
TRBV28	TRBJ1-3	ATQARGLGNTIY
TRBV3-1/TRBV3-2	TRBJ1-3	ASSQVSGGRGYSGNTIY
TRBV3-1/TRBV3-2	TRBJ2-4	ASSRTSGGADIQY
TRBV27	TRBJ2-7	ASSFPGFGQQY
TRBV7-8	TRBJ2-1	ASSPKSGQGSYNEQF
TRBV6-5	TRBJ1-4	ASSTGGAYEKLF
TRBV24-1	TRBJ2-3	ATSESGGSTDTQY
TRBV7-9	TRBJ2-2	ASSEAGLAGGPGTGELF
TRBV9	TRBJ2-1	ASSGSGGNSYNEQF
TRBV10-3	TRBJ1-3	AIKGTDSGNTIY
TRBV27	TRBJ1-5	ASGGNQPQH
TRBV5-1	TRBJ1-1	ASSLDRVVGTEAF
TRBV4-1	TRBJ1-5	ASSPGVNQPQH
TRBV13	TRBJ2-7	ASSLGREGSSYEQY
TRBV25-1	TRBJ1-1	ASSATGAANTEAF